This T cell receptor beta chain was captured in a study of blood T cell repertoires in COVID-19. The overall study: Specimens from acute and convalescent COVID-19 originated in the United States, Italy and Spain. T cells, B-cell-depleted T cells, or PBMCs supplied cDNA or gDNA.

This clone was observed once. Authors' data handling: How many nucleated cells were present was estimated from reference gene primer amplification. Using immunoSEQ multiplex PCR, the repertoire was profiled, and TCRdb retains in-frame clones only, with some absent. V and J calls and clone size are given by that table; D and trimming were obtained from the DNA. The repertoire includes about 87,000 clones, about 80% of them detected once, and around 4.2% sits in the top ten. Source material: peripheral blood. The TCR was taken from a woman between 45 and 65 years old with acute or convalescent COVID-19.

The CDR3 sequence: CASSPLAGGHEQYF. CDR3 nucleotides: TGTGCCAGCAGCCCCTTAGCGGGAGGCCACGAGCAGTACTTC. The rearrangement links TRBV7-2 to TRBJ2-7; 10 bases map to TRBD2. The V segment lost 5 bases and the J segment 5 bases; nucleotides outside the gene matches: 6. Germline CDR1 reads SGHTA; CDR2 reads FQGNSA. The CDR3 is 14 residues long. Full variable domain (outside the CDR3, taken from reference TRBV7-2 and TRBJ2-7): GAGVSQSPSNKVTEKGKDVELRCDPISGHTALYWYRQSLGQGLEFLIYFQGNSAPDKSGLPSDRFSAERTGGSVSTLTIQRTQQEDSAVYLCASSPLAGGHEQYFGPGTRLTVT.